This T cell receptor (beta chain) is from a study of CD8 T cells in ankylosing spondylitis. General observations from the study: The clones that were linked to disease were reported to be significantly enriched in matched synovial fluid samples from ankylosing spondylitis patients. Disease-linked clones were found to be CD8+ and relatively rare in peripheral blood. In ankylosing spondylitis blood, a motif of roughly 8 highly homologous TCR beta variants appeared characteristic.

This CDR3 comprises 16 residues. CDR1 KGHDR and CDR2 SFDVKD come from the germline V gene. The V and J ends lost 4 bases and 2 bases, in that order; junction bases with no gene match: 6. This clonotype was counted many times. The antigen remains unidentified. Quantitative 5'-RACE was performed with molecular barcodes, and it yielded the TCR beta libraries. TCRdb reprocessed the 5' RACE reads with MiXCR, giving one entry per CDR3 protein. Here the sample spans approximately 240,000 distinct CDR3 sequences, about 24% being singletons. The sequenced sample was blood, either unsorted or a sorted T cell fraction (not recorded which). This receptor was obtained from a male donor with ankylosing spondylitis or in good health (not recorded which). The chain links TRBV24-1 to TRBJ2-3, with TRBD2 matching 9 bases. DNA for the CDR3: TGTGCCACCAGTGAGTCTCTAGCGGGGCTCACAGATACGCAGTATTTT. Translation gives CATSESLAGLTDTQYF.